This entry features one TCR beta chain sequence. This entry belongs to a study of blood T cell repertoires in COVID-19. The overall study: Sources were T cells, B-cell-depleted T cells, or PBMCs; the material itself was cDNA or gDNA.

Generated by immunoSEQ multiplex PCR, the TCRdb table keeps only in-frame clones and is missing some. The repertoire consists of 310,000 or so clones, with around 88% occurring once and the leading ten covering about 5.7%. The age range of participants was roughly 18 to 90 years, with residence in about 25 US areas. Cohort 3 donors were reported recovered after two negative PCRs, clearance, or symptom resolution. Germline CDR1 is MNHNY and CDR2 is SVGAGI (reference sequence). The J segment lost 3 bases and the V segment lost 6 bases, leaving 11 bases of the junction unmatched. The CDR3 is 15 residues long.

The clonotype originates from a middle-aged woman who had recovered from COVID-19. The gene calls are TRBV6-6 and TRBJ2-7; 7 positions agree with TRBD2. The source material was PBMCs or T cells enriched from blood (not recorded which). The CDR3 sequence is CASRTTSSPNYEQYF. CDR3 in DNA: TGTGCCAGCAGGACGACTAGCAGTCCGAACTACGAGCAGTACTTC.